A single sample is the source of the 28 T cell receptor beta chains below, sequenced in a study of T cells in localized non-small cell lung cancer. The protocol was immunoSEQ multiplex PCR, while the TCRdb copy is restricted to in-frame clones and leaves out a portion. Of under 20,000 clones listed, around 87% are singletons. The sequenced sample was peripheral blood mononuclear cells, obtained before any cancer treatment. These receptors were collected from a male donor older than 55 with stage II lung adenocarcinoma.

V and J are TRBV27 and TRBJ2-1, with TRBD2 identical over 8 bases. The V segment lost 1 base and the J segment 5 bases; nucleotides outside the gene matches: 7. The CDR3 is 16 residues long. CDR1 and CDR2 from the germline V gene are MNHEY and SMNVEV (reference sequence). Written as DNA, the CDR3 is TGTGCCAGCAGTTTATTTGCGGGAGGAGGGGACAATGAGCAGTTCTTC. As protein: CASSLFAGGGDNEQFF.

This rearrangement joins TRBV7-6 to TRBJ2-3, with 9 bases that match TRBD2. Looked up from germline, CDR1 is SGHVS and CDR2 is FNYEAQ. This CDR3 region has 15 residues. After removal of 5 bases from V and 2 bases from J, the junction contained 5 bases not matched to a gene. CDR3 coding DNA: TGTGCCAGCAGCCTGCGACTAGCGGACACAGATACGCAGTATTTT. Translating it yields CASSLRLADTDTQYF.

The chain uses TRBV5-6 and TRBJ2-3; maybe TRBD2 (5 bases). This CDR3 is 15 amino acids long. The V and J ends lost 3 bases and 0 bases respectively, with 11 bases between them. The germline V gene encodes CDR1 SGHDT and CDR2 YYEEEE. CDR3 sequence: CASSSWTSSTDTQYF. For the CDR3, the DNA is TGTGCCAGCAGCTCGTGGACTTCTAGCACAGATACGCAGTATTTT.

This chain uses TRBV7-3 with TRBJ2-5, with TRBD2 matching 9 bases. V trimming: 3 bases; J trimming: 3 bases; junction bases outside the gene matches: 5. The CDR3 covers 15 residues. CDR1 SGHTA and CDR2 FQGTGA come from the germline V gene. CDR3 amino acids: CASSFSGSREETQYF. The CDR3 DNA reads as TGTGCCAGCAGCTTTAGCGGGAGTCGTGAAGAGACCCAGTACTTC.

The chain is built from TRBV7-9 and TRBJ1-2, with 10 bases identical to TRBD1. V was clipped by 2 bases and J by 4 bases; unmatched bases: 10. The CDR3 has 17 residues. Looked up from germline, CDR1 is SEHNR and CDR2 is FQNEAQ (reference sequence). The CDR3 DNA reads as TGTGCCAGCAGCTTACTAGGGACAGGGGCACTGCGCTATGGCTACACCTTC. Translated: CASSLLGTGALRYGYTF.

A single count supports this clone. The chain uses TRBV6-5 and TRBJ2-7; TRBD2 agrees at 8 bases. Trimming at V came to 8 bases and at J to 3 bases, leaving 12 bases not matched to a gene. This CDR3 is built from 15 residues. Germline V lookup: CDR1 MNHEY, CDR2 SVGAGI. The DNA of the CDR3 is TGTGCCAGCGCAACCGGAACTAGCGGACTCTACGAGCAGTACTTC. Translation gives CASATGTSGLYEQYF.

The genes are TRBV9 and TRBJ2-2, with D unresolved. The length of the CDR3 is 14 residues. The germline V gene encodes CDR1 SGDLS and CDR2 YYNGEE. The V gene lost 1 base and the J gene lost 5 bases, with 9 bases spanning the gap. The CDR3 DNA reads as TGTGCCAGCAGCGTACTTTTTCAGACCGGGGAGCTGTTTTTT. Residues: CASSVLFQTGELFF.

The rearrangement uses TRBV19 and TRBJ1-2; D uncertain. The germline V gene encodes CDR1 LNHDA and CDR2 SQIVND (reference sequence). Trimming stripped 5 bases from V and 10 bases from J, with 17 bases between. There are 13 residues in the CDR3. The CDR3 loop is CASSLPPSAVYTF. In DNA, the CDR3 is TGTGCCAGTAGTCTCCCACCCTCGGCAGTCTACACCTTC.

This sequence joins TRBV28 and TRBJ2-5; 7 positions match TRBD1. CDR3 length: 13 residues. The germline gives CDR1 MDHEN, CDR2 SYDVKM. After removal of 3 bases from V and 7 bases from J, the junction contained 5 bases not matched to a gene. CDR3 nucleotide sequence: TGTGCCAGCAGTTTGGACAGGTTTGGGACCCAGTACTTC. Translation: CASSLDRFGTQYF.

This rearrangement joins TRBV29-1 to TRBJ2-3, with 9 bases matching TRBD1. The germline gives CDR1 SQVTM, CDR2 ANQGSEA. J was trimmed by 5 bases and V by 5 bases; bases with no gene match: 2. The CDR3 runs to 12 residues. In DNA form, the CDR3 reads TGCAGCGTTTGGACAGGGGTAGATACGCAGTATTTT. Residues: CSVWTGVDTQYF.

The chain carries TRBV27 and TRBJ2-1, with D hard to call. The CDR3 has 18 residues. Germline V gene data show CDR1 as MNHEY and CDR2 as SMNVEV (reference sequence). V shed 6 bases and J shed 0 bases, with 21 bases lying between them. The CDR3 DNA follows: TGTGCCAGCAGACCCCGTTCCGGGCGCCCGAGCTCCTACAATGAGCAGTTCTTC. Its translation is CASRPRSGRPSSYNEQFF.

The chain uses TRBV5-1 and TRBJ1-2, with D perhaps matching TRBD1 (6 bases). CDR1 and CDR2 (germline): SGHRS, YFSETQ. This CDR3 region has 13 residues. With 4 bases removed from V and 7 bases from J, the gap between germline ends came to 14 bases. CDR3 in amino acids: CASSPQGLGGYTF. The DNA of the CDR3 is TGCGCCAGCAGCCCCCAGGGGTTGGGTGGCTACACCTTC.

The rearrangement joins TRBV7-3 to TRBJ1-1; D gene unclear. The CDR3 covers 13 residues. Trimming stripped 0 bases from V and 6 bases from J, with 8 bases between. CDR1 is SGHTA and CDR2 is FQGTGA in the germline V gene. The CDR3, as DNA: TGTGCCAGCAGCTTAACTAAGGAGGCTGAAGCTTTCTTT. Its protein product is CASSLTKEAEAFF.

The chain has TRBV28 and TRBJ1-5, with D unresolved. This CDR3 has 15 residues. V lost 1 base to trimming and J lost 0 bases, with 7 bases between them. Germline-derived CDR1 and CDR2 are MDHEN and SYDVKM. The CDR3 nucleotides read TGTGCCAGCAGTTTATCTGGAGGTAGCAATCAGCCCCAGCATTTT. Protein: CASSLSGGSNQPQHF.

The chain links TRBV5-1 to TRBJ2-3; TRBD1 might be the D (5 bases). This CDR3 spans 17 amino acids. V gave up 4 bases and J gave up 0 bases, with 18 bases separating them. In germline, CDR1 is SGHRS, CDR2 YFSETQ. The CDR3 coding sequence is TGCGCCAGCAGCCCCATCGGTTGGGGCGTAAGCACAGATACGCAGTATTTT. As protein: CASSPIGWGVSTDTQYF.

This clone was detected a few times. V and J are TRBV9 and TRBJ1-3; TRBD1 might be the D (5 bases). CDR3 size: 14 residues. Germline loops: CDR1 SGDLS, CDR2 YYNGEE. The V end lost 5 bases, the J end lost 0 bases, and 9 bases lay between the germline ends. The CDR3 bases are TGTGCCAGCAGTGCAGGGTCCTCTGGAAACACCATATATTTT. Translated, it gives CASSAGSSGNTIYF.

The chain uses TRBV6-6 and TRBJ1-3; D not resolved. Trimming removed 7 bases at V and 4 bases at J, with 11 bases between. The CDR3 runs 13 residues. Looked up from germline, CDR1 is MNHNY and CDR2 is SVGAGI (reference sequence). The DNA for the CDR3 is TGTGCCAGCACCCAATCCATGGGAAACACCATATATTTT. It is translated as CASTQSMGNTIYF.

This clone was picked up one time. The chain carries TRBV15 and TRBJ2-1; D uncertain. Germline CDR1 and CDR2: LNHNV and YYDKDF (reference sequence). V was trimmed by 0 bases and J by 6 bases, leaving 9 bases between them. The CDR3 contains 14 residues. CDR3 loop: CATSRDFESNEQFF. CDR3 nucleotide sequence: TGTGCCACCAGCAGAGATTTTGAGAGCAATGAGCAGTTCTTC.

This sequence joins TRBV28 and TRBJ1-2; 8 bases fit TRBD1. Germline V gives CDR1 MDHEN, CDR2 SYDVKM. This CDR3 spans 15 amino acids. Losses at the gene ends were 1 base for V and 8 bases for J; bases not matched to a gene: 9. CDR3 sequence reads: CASSLYTVGQEGYTF. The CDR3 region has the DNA TGTGCCAGCAGTTTATACACAGTGGGACAGGAGGGCTACACCTTC.

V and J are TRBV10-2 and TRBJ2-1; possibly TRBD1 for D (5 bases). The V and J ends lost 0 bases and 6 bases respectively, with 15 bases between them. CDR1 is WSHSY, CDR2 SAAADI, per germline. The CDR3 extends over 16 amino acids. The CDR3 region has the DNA TGCGCCAGCAGTGAGTCTAGCAGGGATTGGCGCAATGAGCAGTTCTTC. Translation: CASSESSRDWRNEQFF.

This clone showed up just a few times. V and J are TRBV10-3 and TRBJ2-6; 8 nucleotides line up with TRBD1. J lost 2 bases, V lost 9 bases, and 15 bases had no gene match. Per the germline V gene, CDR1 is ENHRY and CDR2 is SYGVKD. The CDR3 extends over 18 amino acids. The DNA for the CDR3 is TGTGCCATTCGCCACGGCAGGGCAGGGGGCGCTGGGGCCAACGTCCTGACTTTC. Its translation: CAIRHGRAGGAGANVLTF.

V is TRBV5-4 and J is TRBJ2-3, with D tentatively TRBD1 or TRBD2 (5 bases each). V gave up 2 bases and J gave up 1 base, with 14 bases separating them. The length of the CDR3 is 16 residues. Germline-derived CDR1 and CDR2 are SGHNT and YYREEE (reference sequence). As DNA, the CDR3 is TGTGCCAGCAGCTTTGGAGGTATGGGGGGCACAGATACGCAGTATTTT. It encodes CASSFGGMGGTDTQYF.

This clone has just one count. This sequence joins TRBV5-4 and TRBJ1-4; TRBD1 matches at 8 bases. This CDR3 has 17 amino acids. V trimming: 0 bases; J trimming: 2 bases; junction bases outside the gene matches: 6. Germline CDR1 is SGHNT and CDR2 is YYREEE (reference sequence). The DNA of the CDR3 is TGTGCCAGCAGCTTGGCCTCAAGGACAGGGACTAATGAAAAACTGTTTTTT. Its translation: CASSLASRTGTNEKLFF.

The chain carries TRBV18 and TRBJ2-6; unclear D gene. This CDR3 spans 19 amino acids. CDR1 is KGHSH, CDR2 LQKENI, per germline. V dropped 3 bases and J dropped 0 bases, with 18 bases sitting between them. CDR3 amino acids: CASSPSLGSAVSGANVLTF. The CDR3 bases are TGTGCCAGCTCACCCTCTTTGGGCAGCGCTGTCTCTGGGGCCAACGTCCTGACTTTC.

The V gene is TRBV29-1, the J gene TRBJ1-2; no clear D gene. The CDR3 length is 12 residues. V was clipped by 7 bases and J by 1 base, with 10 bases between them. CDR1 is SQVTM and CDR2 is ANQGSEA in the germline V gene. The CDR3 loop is CSAPASNYGYTF. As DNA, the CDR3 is TGCAGCGCCCCGGCCAGTAACTATGGCTACACCTTC.

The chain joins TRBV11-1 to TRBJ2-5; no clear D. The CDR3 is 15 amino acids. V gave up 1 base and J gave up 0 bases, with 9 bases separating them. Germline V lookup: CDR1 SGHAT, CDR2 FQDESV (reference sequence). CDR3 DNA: TGTGCCAGCAGCTTAGATTTGCTAGACCAAGAGACCCAGTACTTC. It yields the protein CASSLDLLDQETQYF.

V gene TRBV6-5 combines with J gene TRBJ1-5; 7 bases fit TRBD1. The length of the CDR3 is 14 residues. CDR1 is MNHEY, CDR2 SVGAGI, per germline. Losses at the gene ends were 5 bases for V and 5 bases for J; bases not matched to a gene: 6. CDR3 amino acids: CASSRQGSDQPQHF. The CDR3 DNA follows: TGTGCCAGCAGTCGACAGGGATCAGATCAGCCCCAGCATTTT.

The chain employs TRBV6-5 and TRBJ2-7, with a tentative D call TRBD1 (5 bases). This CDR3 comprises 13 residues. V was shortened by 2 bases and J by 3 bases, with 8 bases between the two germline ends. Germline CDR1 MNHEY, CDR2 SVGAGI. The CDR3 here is CASSYARGYEQYF. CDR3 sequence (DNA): TGTGCCAGCAGTTACGCAAGGGGCTACGAGCAGTACTTC.